This is a list of T cell receptor beta chains from one sample in a study of shared T cell receptors in the human thymus. Data came from immunoSEQ multiplex PCR; TCRdb stores just in-frame clones and leaves some out. The table records fewer than 700,000 clones, approximately 87% of them present only once. These data were also filed under a second study, of human thymus T cells.

Sequencing was done on a sample of thymocytes. The receptors here all came from a boy younger than two with a congenital heart defect. Each CDR3 is given with its conserved first and last residue. The D gene is left open where the match is weak. Rows may omit the clone size; those that give it use once, few, many or a size class.

J gene: TRBJ2-1
clone size: once
D gene: TRBD2
V gene: TRBV11-2
CDR3 DNA: TGTGCCAGCAGCTTAGGGCCCCCCTATCTAGCGGGATCCTACAATGAGCAGTTCTTC
CDR3 protein: CASSLGPPYLAGSYNEQFF

J gene: TRBJ1-5
clone size: NA
D gene: NA
V gene: TRBV5-1
CDR3 DNA: TGCGCCAGCAGCTTGGGGTCAGGCGGGTTGAATAGCAATCAGCCCCAGCATTTT
CDR3 protein: CASSLGSGGLNSNQPQHF

J gene: TRBJ1-2
clone size: NA
D gene: NA
V gene: TRBV5-5
CDR3 DNA: TGTGCCAGCAGCTTCGTGGAGGGAGCGATTTATGGCTACACCTTC
CDR3 protein: CASSFVEGAIYGYTF

J gene: TRBJ1-1
clone size: once
D gene: TRBD1
V gene: TRBV28
CDR3 DNA: TGTGCCAGCACCGCAGGGGGGCACACTGAAGCTTTCTTT
CDR3 protein: CASTAGGHTEAFF

J gene: TRBJ2-5
clone size: once
D gene: TRBD1
V gene: TRBV6-6
CDR3 DNA: TGTGCCAGCAGTCCGCAACGGGACAGGCGCCTCGAGACCCAGTACTTC
CDR3 protein: CASSPQRDRRLETQYF

J gene: TRBJ1-5
clone size: NA
D gene: NA
V gene: TRBV30
CDR3 DNA: TGTGCCTGGAGTGTACTTCTCCACAGGACACCAAATCAGCCCCAGCATTTT
CDR3 protein: CAWSVLLHRTPNQPQHF

J gene: TRBJ2-5
clone size: NA
D gene: NA
V gene: TRBV19
CDR3 DNA: TGTGCCAGTAGTAACGCGGGGGAGACCCAGTACTTC
CDR3 protein: CASSNAGETQYF

J gene: TRBJ2-3
clone size: NA
D gene: TRBD2
V gene: TRBV28
CDR3 DNA: TGTGCCAGCAGTTCCGAGGGCTGCGGGAGCCTCCCCGGCACAGATACGCAGTATTTT
CDR3 protein: CASSSEGCGSLPGTDTQYF

J gene: TRBJ2-3
clone size: NA
D gene: NA
V gene: TRBV11-3
CDR3 DNA: TGTGCCAGCAGCTTCTCCGGGGATACGCAGTATTTT
CDR3 protein: CASSFSGDTQYF

J gene: TRBJ2-4
clone size: once
D gene: NA
V gene: TRBV4-3
CDR3 DNA: TGCGCCAGCAGCCAAGATCGTGAGGGTAGGATAGCCAAAAACATTCAGTACTTC
CDR3 protein: CASSQDREGRIAKNIQYF

J gene: TRBJ2-1
clone size: NA
D gene: NA
V gene: TRBV7-2
CDR3 DNA: TGTGCCAGCAGCCACAATACAGAAAGCTCCTACAATGAGCAGTTCTTC
CDR3 protein: CASSHNTESSYNEQFF